This T cell receptor (beta chain) was sequenced during a study of T cells in Graves' hyperthyroidism and ophthalmopathy. About the research overall: Peripheral blood collection took place at initial diagnosis, before any treatment. General study points: Before onset, ophthalmopathy was predicted by the model a median 6.5 months earlier.

This clonotype came up many times. Antigen unknown. Amplification of TCR beta CDR3 regions was performed using RNA transcripts as template. The TCR CDR3 first-round RT-PCR relied on the HTBI primer set. TCRdb analysed the multiplex PCR reads with MiXCR anew, one entry per CDR3 protein. The sample has roughly 840,000 distinct CDR3 sequences, about 38% seen once; the top ten hold 8% to 9%. For Graves' hyperthyroidism to be stable, ophthalmopathy could not progress within 18 months. Exclusion followed for patients with uncontrolled infection, other autoimmune disease, pregnancy or lactation. The sequenced sample consisted of blood. The clonotype originates from a man aged 18 to 30 with Graves' hyperthyroidism.

CDR3 in amino acids: CSATGTSGVQETQYF. The CDR3 bases are TGCAGTGCCACCGGGACTAGCGGGGTGCAAGAGACCCAGTACTTC. The chain is built from TRBV20-1 and TRBJ2-5, with 13 positions matching TRBD2. The CDR3 covers 15 residues. V lost 6 bases and J lost 2; bases outside the gene matches: 6. The germline CDR1 and CDR2 sequences are DFQATT and SNEGSKA (reference sequence).